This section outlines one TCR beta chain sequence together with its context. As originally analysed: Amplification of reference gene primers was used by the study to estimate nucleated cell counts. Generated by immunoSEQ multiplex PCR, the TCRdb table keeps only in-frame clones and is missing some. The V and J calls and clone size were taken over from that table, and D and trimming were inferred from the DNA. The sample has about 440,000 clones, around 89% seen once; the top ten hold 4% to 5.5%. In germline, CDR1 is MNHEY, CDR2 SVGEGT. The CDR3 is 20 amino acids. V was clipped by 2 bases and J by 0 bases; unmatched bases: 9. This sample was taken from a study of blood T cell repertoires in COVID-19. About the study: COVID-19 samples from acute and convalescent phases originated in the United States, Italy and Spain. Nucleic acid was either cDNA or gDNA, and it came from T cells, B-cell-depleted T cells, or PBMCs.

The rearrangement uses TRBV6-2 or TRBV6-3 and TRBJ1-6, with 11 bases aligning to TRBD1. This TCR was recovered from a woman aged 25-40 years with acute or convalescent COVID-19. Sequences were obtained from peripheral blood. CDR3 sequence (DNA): TGTGCCAGCAGTTACCACCCAGGACAGGGGGCGAGCTCCTATAATTCACCCCTCCACTTT. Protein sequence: CASSYHPGQGASSYNSPLHF.